The 3 T cell receptor beta chains given below trace back to one sample, sequenced in a study of cytomegalovirus exposure and HLA in healthy donors. Clones were read by immunoSEQ multiplex PCR, and TCRdb kept only the in-frame ones, dropping some. The sample records 170,000 or so clones, less than 85% being singletons. Specimen: PBMCs. The receptors were sampled from a man between 18 and 29 years old in good health and CMV-seropositive.

This chain links TRBV10-1 with TRBJ2-3, with TRBD2 matching 7 bases. Germline-derived CDR1 and CDR2 are WNHNN and SYGVQD (reference sequence). The trim removed 0 bases at V and 0 bases at J, leaving 0 bases unmatched. CDR3 length equals 15 residues. In nucleotides, the CDR3 is TGCGCCAGCAGTGAGTCGACTAGCAGCACAGATACGCAGTATTTT. This encodes CASSESTSSTDTQYF.

V is TRBV29-1 and J is TRBJ1-5; 9 bases match TRBD1. The CDR3 totals 12 residues. The V gene end was trimmed by 5 bases and the J gene end by 5 bases; junction bases not matched to a gene: 1. The germline gives CDR1 SQVTM, CDR2 ANQGSEA. DNA of the CDR3: TGCAGCGTTAGACAGGGGGATCAGCCCCAGCATTTT. Its translation is CSVRQGDQPQHF. Complete variable domain (other parts from reference TRBV29-1 and TRBJ1-5): SAVISQKPSRDICQRGTSLTIQCQVDSQVTMMFWYRQQPGQSLTLIATANQGSEATYESGFVIDKFPISRPNLTFSTLTVSNMSPEDSSIYLCSVRQGDQPQHFGDGTRLSIL.

The chain has TRBV11-1 and TRBJ2-1; 9 bases match TRBD1. With V trimmed by 5 bases and J by 4 bases, 6 bases remained unmatched. The CDR3 spans 15 residues. The germline V gene has CDR1 SGHAT and CDR2 FQDESV (reference sequence). CDR3 in DNA: TGTGCCAGCAGCGAACGGACAGGGGATTACAATGAGCAGTTCTTC. This codes for CASSERTGDYNEQFF.